This TCR beta chain was identified in a study of T cells expressing NK-cell markers. CDR3 size: 14 residues. Germline loops: CDR1 MDHEN, CDR2 SYDVKM. TCRdb reprocessed the 5' RACE reads; each CDR3 protein has one entry and no DNA is given. The sample table sets out some 340,000 distinct CDR3 sequences. Overall study findings and caveats: These same clonotypes (in a handful of donors) also led the CD3+CD56-NKG2C+ fraction. Expanded NKG2C+ T cell clones had unclear HCMV specificity.

Notes on this clonotype: The antigen remains unidentified.

The chain uses TRBV28 and TRBJ1-1. The receptor's source is a man aged 18-75 years in good health. The sample taken for sequencing was blood T cells: a sorted CD56 or NKG2C T cell subset, CD4+ or CD8+ T cells, or bulk PBMC T cells (not recorded which). The CDR3 protein is CASSLKLRLAEAFF.